The following is a T cell receptor beta chain sequence with its context. Its cognate antigen is unknown. Being off target in a library aimed at alpha chains, this beta chain has a size of little meaning. These data come from a study of spatial heterogeneity in lung cancer. Study-wide points: Ubiquitous expanded TCR counts tracked ubiquitous nonsynonymous mutations, and regional counts tracked regional ones. Tumors with more nonsynonymous mutations had more expanded intratumoral alpha and beta TCRs.

V shed 9 bases, J shed 0 bases, and the junction held 2 bases outside the gene matches. This CDR3 has 13 amino acids. The V gene's germline CDR1 is SEHNR and CDR2 FQNEAQ (reference sequence). Time point specified: sample taken at primary tumor resection. Whole RNA came from tumor, nontumor lung or frozen PBMC and was sequenced without being sorted. In the library, each TCR cDNA molecule bore its own unique molecular identifier. TCRdb redid the calling of the 5' RACE reads with MiXCR, one entry per CDR3 protein. The sample lists about 9,800 distinct CDR3 sequences, roughly 51% occurring once. The specimen was lung tumor tissue, collected at surgery. This chain connects TRBV7-9 to TRBJ1-2; 9 nucleotides line up with TRBD1. This receptor was identified in a female donor with early-stage non-small cell lung cancer. CDR3 nucleotide sequence: TGTGCCAGTCGGACAGGGGCTAACTATGGCTACACCTTC. This encodes CASRTGANYGYTF.